Presented here are 24 T cell receptor beta chains from one specimen sequenced in a study of shared clonotypes between healthy human individuals. Assay: immunoSEQ multiplex PCR; the TCRdb copy retains only in-frame clones and omits some. The sample records a few hundred thousand clones, 80% to 90% being singletons. Specimen: memory CD8+ T cells sorted from blood. The subset is: CD45RO+ cells pooled with CCR7-negative TemRA cells. These receptors all stem from a man aged 18 to 29 in good health.

CDR3 sequence reads: CASSLAFSSGDQETQYF. The CDR3 nucleotides are TGTGCCAGCAGCTTAGCCTTTAGCAGCGGGGATCAAGAGACCCAGTACTTC. V usage is TRBV7-9 and J usage is TRBJ2-5; 7 nucleotides agree with TRBD2. Trimming at V came to 0 bases and at J to 2 bases, leaving 9 bases not matched to a gene. Per the germline V gene, CDR1 is SEHNR and CDR2 is FQNEAQ (reference sequence). The CDR3 length is 17 residues.

This chain uses TRBV9 with TRBJ1-5, with D possibly TRBD1 on 5 matching bases. Trimming removed 0 bases at V and 6 bases at J, with 7 bases between. The CDR3 covers 13 residues. The V gene's germline CDR1 is SGDLS and CDR2 YYNGEE. CDR3 protein: CASSVGGTQPQHF. CDR3 sequence (DNA): TGTGCCAGCAGCGTAGGAGGGACTCAGCCCCAGCATTTT.

The genes are TRBV5-1 and TRBJ2-1, with TRBD2 identical over 8 bases. From germline, CDR1 is SGHRS and CDR2 YFSETQ. The CDR3 has 19 amino acids. The ends lost 3 bases at V and 2 bases at J; junction bases unmatched: 16. The CDR3 DNA reads as TGCGCCAGCAGCTACCGGTCGGGGAGCGGGGGCCTAACCTACAATGAGCAGTTCTTC. It encodes CASSYRSGSGGLTYNEQFF.

Only a few counts were recorded for this clone. The gene calls are TRBV6-1 and TRBJ1-6; D unresolved. The ends were cut back, 4 bases at V and 8 bases at J, with 12 bases in the middle. CDR3 length equals 14 residues. Germline CDR1 and CDR2: MNHNS and SASEGT. The CDR3 here is CASSVTDPYSPLHF. The CDR3 nucleotides are TGTGCCAGCAGTGTCACAGACCCATATTCACCCCTCCACTTT.

This clone was seen only a few times. The chain carries TRBV10-3 and TRBJ2-1; D possibly matches TRBD1 or TRBD2 (7 bases each). The CDR3 is 16 residues long. V dropped 5 bases and J dropped 6 bases, with 20 bases sitting between them. CDR1 is ENHRY and CDR2 is SYGVKD in the germline V gene. CDR3 DNA: TGTGCCATCAGTAGAGGGGACAGCGGGAACGGCAATGAGCAGTTCTTC. Translation: CAISRGDSGNGNEQFF.

The chain links TRBV4-1 to TRBJ2-5; possible D gene TRBD1, 6 bases. Germline V gene data show CDR1 as MGHRA and CDR2 as YSYEKL. Trimming cost V 3 bases and J 1 base, with 12 bases left between them. This CDR3 region has 15 residues. For the CDR3, the DNA is TGCGCCAGCAGCCAGGCTGAGACAGGCCAAGAGACCCAGTACTTC. Its translation: CASSQAETGQETQYF.

This sequence joins TRBV27 and TRBJ1-5; 7 nucleotides agree with TRBD1. V was clipped by 4 bases and J by 7 bases; unmatched bases: 7. The CDR3 covers 14 residues. Germline V lookup: CDR1 MNHEY, CDR2 SMNVEV (reference sequence). The CDR3 DNA is TGTGCCAGCAGTTCAACAGGGGTAGGGCAGCCCCAGCATTTT. This translates into CASSSTGVGQPQHF.

The V call is TRBV5-4, the J call TRBJ2-1, with no clear D. Germline V gene sequence: CDR1 SGHNT, CDR2 YYREEE (reference sequence). V was clipped by 3 bases and J by 5 bases, with 3 bases between them. There are 11 residues in the CDR3. This CDR3 is CASSWDNEQFF. Written as DNA, the CDR3 is TGTGCCAGCAGCTGGGACAATGAGCAGTTCTTC.

The rearrangement uses TRBV27 and TRBJ1-1, with 8 bases that match TRBD1. J gave up 4 bases and V 5 bases, and 6 bases lay outside the gene matches. This CDR3 has 14 amino acids. Germline-derived CDR1 and CDR2 are MNHEY and SMNVEV (reference sequence). CDR3 sequence reads: CASSTLQGGTEAFF. As DNA, the CDR3 is TGTGCCAGCAGTACGTTACAGGGGGGCACTGAAGCTTTCTTT.

V and J are TRBV13 and TRBJ2-3; 16 bases match TRBD2. Germline CDR1 is PRHDT and CDR2 is FYEKMQ (reference sequence). Unmatched junction bases numbered 11, after V lost 5 bases and J lost 3 bases. This CDR3 spans 19 amino acids. In DNA form, the CDR3 reads TGTGCCAGCAGCCCTACCTCGGGACTAGCGGGGGGGTTAACAGATACGCAGTATTTT. Its protein is CASSPTSGLAGGLTDTQYF. Filled out from reference TRBV13 and TRBJ2-3, the complete variable domain reads AAGVIQSPRHLIKEKRETATLKCYPIPRHDTVYWYQQGPGQDPQFLISFYEKMQSDKGSIPDRFSAQQFSDYHSELNMSSLELGDSALYFCASSPTSGLAGGLTDTQYFGPGTRLTVL.

The V call is TRBV6-6, the J call TRBJ2-7, with D unclear. V was trimmed by 0 bases and J by 3 bases, leaving 6 bases between them. Germline loops: CDR1 MNHNY, CDR2 SVGAGI (reference sequence). This CDR3 has 13 amino acids. The CDR3 nucleotides are TGTGCCAGCAGTTACTCGAACAACTACGAGCAGTACTTC. It encodes CASSYSNNYEQYF.

The chain couples TRBV4-1 to TRBJ2-1, with D uncertain. V shed 2 bases and J shed 8 bases, with 22 bases lying between them. The CDR3 is 17 residues long. CDR1 MGHRA and CDR2 YSYEKL come from the germline V gene. The CDR3 DNA reads as TGCGCCAGCAGCCAACTGGGCAAGCGTCAGATTATGGATGAGCAGTTCTTC. It encodes CASSQLGKRQIMDEQFF.

The V and J genes are TRBV5-1 and TRBJ1-2; no clear D gene. The CDR3 length is 14 residues. The germline CDR1 and CDR2 sequences are SGHRS and YFSETQ. Trimming cost V 0 bases and J 0 bases, with 6 bases left between them. DNA for the CDR3: TGCGCCAGCAGCTTGGAAGGCACTAACTATGGCTACACCTTC. It yields the protein CASSLEGTNYGYTF.

The chain is built from TRBV7-9 and TRBJ2-1; 10 nucleotides agree with TRBD1. This CDR3 is built from 16 residues. Germline trimming cut 5 bases from V and 5 bases from J; bases unmatched to any gene: 9. CDR1 is SEHNR, CDR2 FQNEAQ, per germline (reference sequence). The CDR3 spells CASSDLGQGLNNEQFF. The CDR3 DNA sequence: TGTGCCAGCAGCGACCTGGGACAGGGGTTGAACAATGAGCAGTTCTTC. Full variable domain (rest looked up from reference TRBV7-9 and TRBJ2-1): DTGVSQNPRHKITKRGQNVTFRCDPISEHNRLYWYRQTLGQGPEFLTYFQNEAQLEKSRLLSDRFSAERPKGSFSTLEIQRTEQGDSAMYLCASSDLGQGLNNEQFFGPGTRLTVL.

The chain has TRBV29-1 and TRBJ2-6; D uncertain. The V gene's germline CDR1 is SQVTM and CDR2 ANQGSEA. The CDR3 spans 15 residues. V gave up 4 bases and J gave up 0 bases, with 10 bases separating them. The CDR3: CSVGQAPSGANVLTF. CDR3 DNA sequence: TGCAGCGTTGGTCAGGCCCCCTCTGGGGCCAACGTCCTGACTTTC.

J is TRBJ2-7 and V is TRBV28; perhaps D is TRBD1 or TRBD2 (5 bases each). Trimming stripped 3 bases from V and 0 bases from J, with 27 bases between. The germline CDR1 and CDR2 sequences are MDHEN and SYDVKM. This CDR3 has 20 amino acids. The DNA for the CDR3 is TGTGCCAGCAGTTTGCGTCCCCTACGGGGACGCGGCGGCAGCTCCTACGAGCAGTACTTC. Its translation: CASSLRPLRGRGGSSYEQYF.

J is TRBJ2-3 and V is TRBV6-5; 7 positions agree with TRBD2. The CDR3 is 14 residues long. Unmatched junction bases numbered 11, after V lost 0 bases and J lost 14 bases. The germline gives CDR1 MNHEY, CDR2 SVGAGI. The CDR3 nucleotides read TGTGCCAGCAGTTACTCCGGGACTACCTTTTATTTGTATTTT. Translated, it gives CASSYSGTTFYLYF.

V gene TRBV7-9 combines with J gene TRBJ2-1; D call uncertain. The V gene lost 5 bases and the J gene lost 7 bases, with 15 bases spanning the gap. The CDR3 extends over 14 amino acids. Germline assignment: CDR1 SEHNR and CDR2 FQNEAQ (reference sequence). The CDR3 DNA follows: TGTGCCAGCAGCCACAGCAATTTATGGAATGAGCAGTTCTTC. Residues: CASSHSNLWNEQFF.

V usage is TRBV7-2 and J usage is TRBJ2-7; D not certain. The V and J ends lost 1 base and 3 bases respectively, with 10 bases between them. Germline loops: CDR1 SGHTA, CDR2 FQGNSA. There are 14 residues in the CDR3. For the CDR3, the DNA is TGTGCCAGCAGCTTAGATGCCGTCGACTACGAGCAGTACTTC. It encodes CASSLDAVDYEQYF.

In nucleotides, the CDR3 is TGTGCCAGCAGCTTGCCGGCGGAATACAATGAGCAGTTCTTC. Protein sequence: CASSLPAEYNEQFF. The genes are TRBV13 and TRBJ2-1; no reliable D call. The CDR3 is 14 residues long. The V end was cut by 3 bases, the J end by 4 bases, with 10 bases between. The germline V gene encodes CDR1 PRHDT and CDR2 FYEKMQ (reference sequence).

This clone was detected only once. This chain uses TRBV30 with TRBJ1-2, with 9 bases fitting TRBD1. This CDR3 region has 13 residues. V trimming: 6 bases; J trimming: 4 bases; junction bases outside the gene matches: 6. CDR1 GTSNPN and CDR2 SVGIG come from the germline V gene (reference sequence). CDR3 nucleotide sequence: TGTGCCTGTCACAGGGGGCAACCCTATGGCTACACCTTC. It specifies CACHRGQPYGYTF.

V gene TRBV6-6 combines with J gene TRBJ1-1; 7 bases match TRBD1. The CDR3 sequence is 16 residues long. Germline loops: CDR1 MNHNY, CDR2 SVGAGI (reference sequence). After removal of 6 bases from V and 4 bases from J, the junction contained 14 bases not matched to a gene. CDR3 sequence reads: CASSYHTTGPRTEAFF. The CDR3 DNA reads as TGTGCCAGCAGCTATCATACGACAGGGCCGCGCACTGAAGCTTTCTTT.

This chain connects TRBV14 to TRBJ1-2; D is perhaps TRBD1 (6 bases). The V and J ends lost 5 bases and 1 base respectively, with 14 bases between them. Germline values: CDR1 SGHDN, CDR2 FVKESK. The CDR3 extends over 15 amino acids. The CDR3 sequence is CASSAPGQSNYGYTF. CDR3 nucleotide sequence: TGTGCCAGCAGCGCTCCGGGACAAAGTAACTATGGCTACACCTTC.

This clone came up a few times. V gene TRBV4-1 combines with J gene TRBJ2-1; TRBD2 aligns across 10 bases. Trimming at V came to 4 bases and at J to 6 bases, leaving 9 bases not matched to a gene. This CDR3 contains 16 residues. CDR1 and CDR2 from the germline V gene are MGHRA and YSYEKL. The CDR3 protein is CASSPWESGGANEQFF. DNA of the CDR3: TGCGCCAGCAGCCCATGGGAGAGCGGGGGGGCCAATGAGCAGTTCTTC.